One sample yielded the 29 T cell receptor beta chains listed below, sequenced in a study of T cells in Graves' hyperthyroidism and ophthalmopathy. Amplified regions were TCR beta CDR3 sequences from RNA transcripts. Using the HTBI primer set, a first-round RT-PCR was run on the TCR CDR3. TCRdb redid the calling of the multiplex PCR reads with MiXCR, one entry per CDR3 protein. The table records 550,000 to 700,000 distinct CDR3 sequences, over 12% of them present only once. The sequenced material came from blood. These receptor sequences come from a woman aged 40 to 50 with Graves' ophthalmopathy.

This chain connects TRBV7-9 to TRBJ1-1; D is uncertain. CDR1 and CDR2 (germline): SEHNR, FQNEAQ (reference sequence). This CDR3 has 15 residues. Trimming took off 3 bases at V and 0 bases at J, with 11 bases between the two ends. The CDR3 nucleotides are TGTGCCAGCAGCTTTCTGACACCGTTGAACACTGAAGCTTTCTTT. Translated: CASSFLTPLNTEAFF.

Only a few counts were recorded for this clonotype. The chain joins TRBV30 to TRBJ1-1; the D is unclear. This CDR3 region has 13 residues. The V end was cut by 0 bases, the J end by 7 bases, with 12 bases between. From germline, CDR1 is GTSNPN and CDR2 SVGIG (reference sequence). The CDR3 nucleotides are TGTGCCTGGAGTGTTGGCGGCGTGGGTGAAGCTTTCTTT. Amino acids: CAWSVGGVGEAFF.

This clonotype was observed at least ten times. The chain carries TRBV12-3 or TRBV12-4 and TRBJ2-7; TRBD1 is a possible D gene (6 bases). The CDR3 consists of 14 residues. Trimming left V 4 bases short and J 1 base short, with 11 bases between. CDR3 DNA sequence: TGTGCCAGCAGTTCAGGGGTGACTTCCTACGAGCAGTACTTC. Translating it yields CASSSGVTSYEQYF.

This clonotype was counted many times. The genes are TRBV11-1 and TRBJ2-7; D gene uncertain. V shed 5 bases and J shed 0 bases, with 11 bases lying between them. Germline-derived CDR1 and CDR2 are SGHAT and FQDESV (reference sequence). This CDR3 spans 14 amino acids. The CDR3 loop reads CASSLMRHSYEQYF. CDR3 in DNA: TGTGCCAGCAGCCTCATGCGGCACTCCTACGAGCAGTACTTC. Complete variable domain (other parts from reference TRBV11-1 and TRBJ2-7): EAEVAQSPRYKITEKSQAVAFWCDPISGHATLYWYRQILGQGPELLVQFQDESVVDDSQLPKDRFSAERLKGVDSTLKIQPAELGDSAMYLCASSLMRHSYEQYFGPGTRLTVT.

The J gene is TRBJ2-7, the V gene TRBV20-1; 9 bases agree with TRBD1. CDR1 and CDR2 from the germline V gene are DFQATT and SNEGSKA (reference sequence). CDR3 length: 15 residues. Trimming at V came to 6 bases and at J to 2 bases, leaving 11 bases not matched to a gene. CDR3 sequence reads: CSAPHSGQGPYEQYF. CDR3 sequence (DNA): TGCAGTGCCCCTCACTCCGGACAGGGGCCCTACGAGCAGTACTTC.

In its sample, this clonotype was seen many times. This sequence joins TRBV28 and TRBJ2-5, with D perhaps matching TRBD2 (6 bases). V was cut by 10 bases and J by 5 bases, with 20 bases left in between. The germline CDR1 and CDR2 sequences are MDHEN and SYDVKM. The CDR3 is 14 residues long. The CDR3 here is CATETRGGAETQYF. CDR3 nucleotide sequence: TGTGCCACCGAGACTAGAGGAGGAGCGGAGACCCAGTACTTC. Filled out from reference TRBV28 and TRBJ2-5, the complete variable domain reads DVKVTQSSRYLVKRTGEKVFLECVQDMDHENMFWYRQDPGLGLRLIYFSYDVKMKEKGDIPEGYSVSREKKERFSLILESASTNQTSMYLCATETRGGAETQYFGPGTRLLVL.

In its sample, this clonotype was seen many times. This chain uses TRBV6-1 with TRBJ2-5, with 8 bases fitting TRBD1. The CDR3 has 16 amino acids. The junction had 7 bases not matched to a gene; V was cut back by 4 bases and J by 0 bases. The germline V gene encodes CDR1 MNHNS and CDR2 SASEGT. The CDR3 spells CASSARRDRYQETQYF. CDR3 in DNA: TGTGCCAGCAGTGCTCGCCGGGACAGGTACCAAGAGACCCAGTACTTC.

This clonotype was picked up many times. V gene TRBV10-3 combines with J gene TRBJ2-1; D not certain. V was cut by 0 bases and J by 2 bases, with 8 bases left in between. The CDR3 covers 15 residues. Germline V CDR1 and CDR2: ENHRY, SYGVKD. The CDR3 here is CAISESIETYNEQFF. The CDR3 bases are TGTGCCATCAGTGAGTCGATCGAGACCTACAATGAGCAGTTCTTC.

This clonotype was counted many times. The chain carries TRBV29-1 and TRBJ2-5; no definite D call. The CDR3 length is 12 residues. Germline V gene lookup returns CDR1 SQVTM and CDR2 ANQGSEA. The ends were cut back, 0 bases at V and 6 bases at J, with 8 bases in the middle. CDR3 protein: CSVEDPSKTQYF. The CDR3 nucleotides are TGCAGCGTTGAAGATCCCAGCAAGACCCAGTACTTC.

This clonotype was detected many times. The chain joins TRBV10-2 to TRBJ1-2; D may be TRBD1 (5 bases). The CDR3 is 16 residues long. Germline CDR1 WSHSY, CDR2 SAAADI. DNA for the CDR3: TGCGCGACGGGGGGGGTTGCATCCGAGCTTAACTATGGCTACACCTTC. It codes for CATGGVASELNYGYTF.

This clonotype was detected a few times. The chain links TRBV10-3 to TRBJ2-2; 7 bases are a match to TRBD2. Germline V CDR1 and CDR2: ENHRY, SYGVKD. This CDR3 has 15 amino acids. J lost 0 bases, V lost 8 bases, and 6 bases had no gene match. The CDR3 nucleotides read TGTGCCATCGGCCGGGAGGCCCCGAACACCGGGGAGCTGTTTTTT. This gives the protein CAIGREAPNTGELFF.

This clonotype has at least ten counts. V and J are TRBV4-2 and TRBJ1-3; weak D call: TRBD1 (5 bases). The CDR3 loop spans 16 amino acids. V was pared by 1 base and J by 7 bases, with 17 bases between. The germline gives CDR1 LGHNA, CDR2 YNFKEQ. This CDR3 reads CASSQVLEGRRNTIYF. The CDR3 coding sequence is TGTGCCAGCAGCCAAGTTCTGGAGGGGCGGCGGAACACCATATATTTT.

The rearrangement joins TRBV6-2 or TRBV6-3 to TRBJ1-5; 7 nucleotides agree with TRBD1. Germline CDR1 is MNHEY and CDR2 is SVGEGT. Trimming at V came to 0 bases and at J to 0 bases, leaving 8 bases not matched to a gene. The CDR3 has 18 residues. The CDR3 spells CASSYSIGTETSNQPQHF. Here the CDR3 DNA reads TGTGCCAGCAGTTACTCGATCGGGACAGAAACTAGCAATCAGCCCCAGCATTTT.

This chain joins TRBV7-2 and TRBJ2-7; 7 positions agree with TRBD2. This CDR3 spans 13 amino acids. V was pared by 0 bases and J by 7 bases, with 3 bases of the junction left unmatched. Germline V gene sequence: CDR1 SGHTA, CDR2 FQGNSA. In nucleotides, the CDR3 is TGTGCCAGCAGCTTAGCTCTAGCGGAGGAGCAGTACTTC. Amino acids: CASSLALAEEQYF.

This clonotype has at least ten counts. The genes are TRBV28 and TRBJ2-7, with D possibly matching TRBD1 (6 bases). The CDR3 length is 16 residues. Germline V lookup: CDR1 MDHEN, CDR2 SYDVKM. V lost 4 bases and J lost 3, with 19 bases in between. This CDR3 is CASSYNSGEGDYEQYF. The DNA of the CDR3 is TGTGCCAGCAGTTATAACTCAGGGGAAGGGGACTACGAGCAGTACTTC.

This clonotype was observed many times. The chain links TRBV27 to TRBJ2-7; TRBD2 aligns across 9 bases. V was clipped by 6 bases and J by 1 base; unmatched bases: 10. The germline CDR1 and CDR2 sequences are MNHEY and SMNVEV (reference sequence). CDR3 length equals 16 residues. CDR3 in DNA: TGTGCCAGCAGGTTGGTAGCGGGAGCTTCATCCTACGAGCAGTACTTC. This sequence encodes CASRLVAGASSYEQYF.

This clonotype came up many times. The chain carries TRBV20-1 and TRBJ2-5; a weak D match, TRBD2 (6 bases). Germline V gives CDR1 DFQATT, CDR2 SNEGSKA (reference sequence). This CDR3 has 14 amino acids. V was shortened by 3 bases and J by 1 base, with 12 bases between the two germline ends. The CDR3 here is CSASPGGFQETQYF. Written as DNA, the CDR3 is TGCAGTGCTAGCCCCGGGGGTTTCCAAGAGACCCAGTACTTC.

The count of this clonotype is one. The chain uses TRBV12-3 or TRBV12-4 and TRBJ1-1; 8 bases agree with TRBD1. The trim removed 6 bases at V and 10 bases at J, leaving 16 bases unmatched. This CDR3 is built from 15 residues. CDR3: CASSLSGTGPRRAFF. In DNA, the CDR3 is TGTGCCAGCAGCCTATCTGGGACAGGCCCTCGCCGAGCTTTCTTT.

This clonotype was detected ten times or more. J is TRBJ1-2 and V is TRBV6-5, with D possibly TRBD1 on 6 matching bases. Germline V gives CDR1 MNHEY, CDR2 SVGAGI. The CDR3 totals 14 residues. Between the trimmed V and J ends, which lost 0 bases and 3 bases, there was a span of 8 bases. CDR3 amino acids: CASSYSNRDYGYTF. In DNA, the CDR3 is TGTGCCAGCAGTTACTCGAACAGGGACTATGGCTACACCTTC.

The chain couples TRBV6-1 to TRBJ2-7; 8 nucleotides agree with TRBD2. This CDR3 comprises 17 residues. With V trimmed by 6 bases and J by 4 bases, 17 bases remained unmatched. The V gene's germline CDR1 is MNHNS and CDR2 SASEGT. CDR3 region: CASRRTGGTFPTYEQYF. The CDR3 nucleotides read TGTGCCAGCAGGCGGACGGGAGGGACATTCCCGACGTACGAGCAGTACTTC.

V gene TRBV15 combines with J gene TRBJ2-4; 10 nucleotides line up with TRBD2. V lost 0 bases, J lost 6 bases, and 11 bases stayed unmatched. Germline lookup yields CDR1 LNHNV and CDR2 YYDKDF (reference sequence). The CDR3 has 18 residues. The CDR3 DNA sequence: TGTGCCACCAGCAGAGATGCGGGGTCTAGCGGGAGAGGAAACATTCAGTACTTC. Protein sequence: CATSRDAGSSGRGNIQYF.

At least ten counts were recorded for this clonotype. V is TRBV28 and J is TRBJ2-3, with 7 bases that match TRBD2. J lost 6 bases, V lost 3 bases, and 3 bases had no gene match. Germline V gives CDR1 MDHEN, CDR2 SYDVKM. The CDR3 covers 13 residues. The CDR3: CASSFQGGDTQYF. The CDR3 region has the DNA TGTGCCAGCAGTTTTCAGGGAGGGGATACGCAGTATTTT. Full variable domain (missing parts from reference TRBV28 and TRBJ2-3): DVKVTQSSRYLVKRTGEKVFLECVQDMDHENMFWYRQDPGLGLRLIYFSYDVKMKEKGDIPEGYSVSREKKERFSLILESASTNQTSMYLCASSFQGGDTQYFGPGTRLTVL.

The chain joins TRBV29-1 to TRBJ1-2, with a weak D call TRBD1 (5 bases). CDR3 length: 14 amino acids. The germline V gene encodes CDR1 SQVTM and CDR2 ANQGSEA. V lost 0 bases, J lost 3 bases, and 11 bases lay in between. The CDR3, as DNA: TGCAGCGTTGAAGATTGGGGGGAGGACTATGGCTACACCTTC. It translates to CSVEDWGEDYGYTF.

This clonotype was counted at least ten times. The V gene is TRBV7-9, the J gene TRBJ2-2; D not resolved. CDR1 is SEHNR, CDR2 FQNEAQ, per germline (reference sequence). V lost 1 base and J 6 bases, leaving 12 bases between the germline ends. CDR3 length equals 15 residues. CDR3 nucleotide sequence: TGTGCCAGCAGCTTAGGAGTCGGTTTTGCCGGGGAGCTGTTTTTT. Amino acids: CASSLGVGFAGELFF. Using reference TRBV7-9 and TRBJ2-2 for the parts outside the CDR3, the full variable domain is DTGVSQNPRHKITKRGQNVTFRCDPISEHNRLYWYRQTLGQGPEFLTYFQNEAQLEKSRLLSDRFSAERPKGSFSTLEIQRTEQGDSAMYLCASSLGVGFAGELFFGEGSRLTVL.

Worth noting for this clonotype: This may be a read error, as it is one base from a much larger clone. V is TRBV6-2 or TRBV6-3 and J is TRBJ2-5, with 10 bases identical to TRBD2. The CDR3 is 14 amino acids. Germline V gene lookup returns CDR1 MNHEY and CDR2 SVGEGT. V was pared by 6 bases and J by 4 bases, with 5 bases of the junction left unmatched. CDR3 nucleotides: TGTGCCAGCAGCCCCGGACTAGCGGCAGAGACCCAGTACTTC. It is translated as CASSPGLAAETQYF.

The CDR3 spells CASSLFGKNIQYF. CDR3 nucleotide sequence: TGTGCCAGCAGCTTATTTGGGAAAAACATTCAGTACTTC. This rearrangement joins TRBV7-2 to TRBJ2-4; D call uncertain. The V gene's germline CDR1 is SGHTA and CDR2 FQGNSA. The CDR3 runs 13 residues. Between the trimmed V and J ends, which lost 2 bases and 4 bases, there was a span of 6 bases. Full variable domain (remainder filled in from reference TRBV7-2 and TRBJ2-4): GAGVSQSPSNKVTEKGKDVELRCDPISGHTALYWYRQSLGQGLEFLIYFQGNSAPDKSGLPSDRFSAERTGGSVSTLTIQRTQQEDSAVYLCASSLFGKNIQYFGAGTRLSVL.

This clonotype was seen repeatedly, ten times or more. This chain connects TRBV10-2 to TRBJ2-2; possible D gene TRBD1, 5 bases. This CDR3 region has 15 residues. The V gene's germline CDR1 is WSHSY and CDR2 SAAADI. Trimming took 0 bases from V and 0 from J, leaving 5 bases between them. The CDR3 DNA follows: TGCGCCAGCAGTGAGTCGACAGCGAACACCGGGGAGCTGTTTTTT. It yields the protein CASSESTANTGELFF.

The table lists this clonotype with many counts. The CDR3 bases are TGTGCCAGCAGAGAACTAGCGGCCACCGGGGAGCTGTTTTTT. Translation gives CASRELAATGELFF. V usage is TRBV12-3 or TRBV12-4 and J usage is TRBJ2-2, with 8 bases identical to TRBD2. V lost 6 bases to trimming and J lost 4 bases; unmatched junction nucleotides: 4. The CDR3 contains 14 residues.

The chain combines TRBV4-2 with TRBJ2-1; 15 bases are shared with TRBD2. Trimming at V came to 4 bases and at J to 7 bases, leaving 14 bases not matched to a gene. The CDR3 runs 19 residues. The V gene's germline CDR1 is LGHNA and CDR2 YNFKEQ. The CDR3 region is CASSPQTGLAGGSGNEQFF. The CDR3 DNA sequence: TGTGCCAGCAGCCCTCAGACGGGACTAGCGGGAGGCAGCGGGAATGAGCAGTTCTTC.